This T cell receptor delta chain came from a study of gamma-delta chains in newborns, infants, children. Across the whole study: Innate gammadelta T cells reportedly expand polyclonally right after birth, driven by microbial exposure, per the title.

Concerning this clone: Germline is not matched at one junction end, which may reflect a read error.

TCRdb applied CATT to the reads for clone calling. The sample yields 9,000 to 13,000 delta-chain clones, around 3.5% seen once. The CDR3 is made up of 20 amino acids. The germline V gene encodes CDR1 GEAIGNYY and CDR2 EKD. The rearrangement joins TRDV2 to TRDJ1; TRDD3 agrees at 10 bases. The sequence came from a child who was a newborn, infant or young child, either healthy, febrile or measles-vaccinated (not recorded which). Sequences were obtained from blood. CDR3 nucleotides: TGTGCCTGTGACACCGTAGTTGGGGGATACTCCAATCCCCACACCGATAAACCCATCTTT. Its protein is CACDTVVGGYSNPHTDKPIF.